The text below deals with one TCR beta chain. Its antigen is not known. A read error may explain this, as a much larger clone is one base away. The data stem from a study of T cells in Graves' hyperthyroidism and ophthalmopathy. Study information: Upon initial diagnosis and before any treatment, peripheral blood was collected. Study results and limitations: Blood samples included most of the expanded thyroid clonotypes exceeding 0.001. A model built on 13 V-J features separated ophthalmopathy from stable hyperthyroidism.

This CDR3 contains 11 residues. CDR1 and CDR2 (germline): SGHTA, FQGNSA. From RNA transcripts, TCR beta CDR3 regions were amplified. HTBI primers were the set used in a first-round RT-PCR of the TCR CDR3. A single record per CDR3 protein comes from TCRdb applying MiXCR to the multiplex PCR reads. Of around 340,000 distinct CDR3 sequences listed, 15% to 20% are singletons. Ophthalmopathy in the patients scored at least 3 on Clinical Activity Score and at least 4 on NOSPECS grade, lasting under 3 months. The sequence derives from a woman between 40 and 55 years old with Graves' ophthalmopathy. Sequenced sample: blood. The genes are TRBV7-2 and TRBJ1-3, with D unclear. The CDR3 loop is CVSSLLNTIYF. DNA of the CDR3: TGTGTCAGCAGCTTATTAAACACCATATATTTT. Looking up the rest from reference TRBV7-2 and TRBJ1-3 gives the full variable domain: GAGVSQSPSNKVTEKGKDVELRCDPISGHTALYWYRQSLGQGLEFLIYFQGNSAPDKSGLPSDRFSAERTGGSVSTLTIQRTQQEDSAVYLCVSSLLNTIYFGEGSWLTVV.